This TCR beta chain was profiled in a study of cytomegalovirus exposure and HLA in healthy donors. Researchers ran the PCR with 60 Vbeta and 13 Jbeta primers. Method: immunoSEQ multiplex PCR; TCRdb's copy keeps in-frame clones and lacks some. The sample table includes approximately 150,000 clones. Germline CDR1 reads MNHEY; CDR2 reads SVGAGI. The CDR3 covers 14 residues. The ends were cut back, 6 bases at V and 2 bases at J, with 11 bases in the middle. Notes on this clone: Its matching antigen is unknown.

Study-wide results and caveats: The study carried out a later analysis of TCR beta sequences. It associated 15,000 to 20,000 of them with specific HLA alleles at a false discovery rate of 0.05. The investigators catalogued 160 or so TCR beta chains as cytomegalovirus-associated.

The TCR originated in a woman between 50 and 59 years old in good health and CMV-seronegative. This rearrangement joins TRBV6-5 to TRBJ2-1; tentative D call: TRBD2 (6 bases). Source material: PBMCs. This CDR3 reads CASRRAGPYNEQFF. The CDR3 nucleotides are TGTGCCAGCAGACGAGCGGGCCCCTACAATGAGCAGTTCTTC.